The 5 T cell receptor beta chains below all came from one sample that was sequenced in a study of T cells in Graves' hyperthyroidism and ophthalmopathy. Amplified regions were TCR beta CDR3 sequences from RNA transcripts. HTBI primers were the set used in a first-round RT-PCR of the TCR CDR3. TCRdb itself ran the multiplex PCR reads through MiXCR, one entry per CDR3 protein. The table lists roughly 630,000 distinct CDR3 sequences, about a sixth of them singletons. The sequencing input was blood. The receptor source for this set is a woman younger than 45 with Graves' hyperthyroidism.

This clonotype has ten or more counts. The CDR3 sequence: CASSLSSRSTEAFF. CDR3 coding DNA: TGCGCCAGCAGCTTGTCTAGTCGGAGCACTGAAGCTTTCTTT. The chain links TRBV5-1 to TRBJ1-1; D call uncertain. The CDR3 extends over 14 amino acids. Trimming removed 1 base from V and 4 bases from J, with 11 bases in between. CDR1 and CDR2 from the germline V gene are SGHRS and YFSETQ.

This clonotype showed up many times. V usage is TRBV12-3 or TRBV12-4 and J usage is TRBJ2-1; 11 bases align to TRBD2. V lost 6 bases, J lost 3 bases, and 4 bases stayed unmatched. The CDR3 runs to 15 residues. CDR3 coding DNA: TGTGCCAGCAGAATCGGACTAGCGGGCTACAATGAGCAGTTCTTC. As protein: CASRIGLAGYNEQFF.

Only a few counts were recorded for this clonotype. J is TRBJ2-3 and V is TRBV20-1, with 7 bases matching TRBD2. Germline V CDR1 and CDR2: DFQATT, SNEGSKA (reference sequence). V gave up 0 bases and J gave up 2 bases; unmatched junction bases: 5. The CDR3 has 15 amino acids. The CDR3 loop is CSARDPGLNTDTQYF. The CDR3 DNA is TGCAGTGCTAGAGACCCGGGACTAAACACAGATACGCAGTATTTT.

Comment on this clonotype: A much larger clone differs from this one at a single base, so this may be a read error. This chain joins TRBV30 and TRBJ1-5; D ambiguous. The V gene's germline CDR1 is GTSNPN and CDR2 SVGIG (reference sequence). The CDR3 runs to 15 residues. The CDR3 nucleotides are TGTGCCTGGAGTGGCGGGTTAACAACAAATCGGCCCCAGCATTTT. Protein product: CAWSGGLTTNRPQHF.

There are many counts of this clonotype. This chain connects TRBV19 to TRBJ2-3; tentatively, D is TRBD2 (6 bases). V was trimmed by 10 bases and J by 13 bases, leaving 27 bases between them. The CDR3 sequence is 14 residues long. The germline CDR1 and CDR2 sequences are LNHDA and SQIVND (reference sequence). This chain's CDR3 is CATSNQMRGRQKYF. The CDR3 DNA reads as TGTGCCACCTCGAACCAAATGCGGGGTCGGCAGAAGTATTTT. Complete variable domain (other parts from reference TRBV19 and TRBJ2-3): DGGITQSPKYLFRKEGQNVTLSCEQNLNHDAMYWYRQDPGQGLRLIYYSQIVNDFQKGDIAEGYSVSREKKESFPLTVTSAQKNPTAFYLCATSNQMRGRQKYFGPGTRLTVL.